This TCR beta chain stems from a study of Ad26.COV2.S vaccination and SARS-CoV-2 variants. Overall study findings and caveats: Substantial response breadth was reportedly seen for spike-specific CD8+ and CD4+ T cells after vaccination.

Germline V gives CDR1 LGHDT, CDR2 YNNKEL (reference sequence). The CDR3 sequence is 14 residues long. V lost 1 base and J 2 bases, leaving 8 bases between the germline ends. TCRdb's copy holds only in-frame clones and misses some; the assay was immunoSEQ multiplex PCR. The table includes 350,000 to 450,000 clones, 70% to 90% detected once. A word on this clone: The antigen is not known.

This sample's treatment: roughly 18 received Ad26.COV2.S at low or high dose, single or two shots; about five received placebo; per-sample allocation not given. Day 63 after the first vaccine or placebo injection was the time point for sampling. An Ad26 vector expressing Wuhan-strain SARS-CoV-2 spike served as the vaccine. This TCR derives from a person aged 18-60 years who received the Ad26.COV2.S COVID-19 vaccine or a placebo. The specimen comprised peripheral blood, sampled in a trial of Ad26.COV2.S vaccine versus placebo. V gene TRBV3-1 (or the pseudogene TRBV3-2) combines with J gene TRBJ1-2; a weak D match, TRBD1 (5 bases). DNA for the CDR3: TGTGCCAGCAGCCAAGCGGGGGGGAACTATGGCTACACCTTC. This gives the protein CASSQAGGNYGYTF.